This passage covers 21 T cell receptor beta chains from one sample sequenced in a study of cytomegalovirus exposure and HLA in healthy donors. Measured with immunoSEQ multiplex PCR; TCRdb has only the in-frame clones, and not every one. Of more than 65,000 clones listed, 90% to 97% were seen once; the top ten hold about 1.3%. Sequenced: PBMCs. The receptors were sampled from a woman between 18 and 30 years old in good health and CMV-seronegative.

The chain links TRBV7-9 to TRBJ2-3; 8 nucleotides match TRBD1. Germline CDR1 and CDR2: SEHNR and FQNEAQ (reference sequence). The CDR3 totals 14 residues. V shed 6 bases, J shed 4 bases, and the junction held 6 bases outside the gene matches. CDR3 sequence (DNA): TGTGCCAGCAGTTTCGGACAGGGCCCAGATACGCAGTATTTT. As protein: CASSFGQGPDTQYF.

The chain employs TRBV6-5 and TRBJ2-5, with 11 bases that match TRBD2. Trimming cost V 5 bases and J 3 bases; bases outside gene matches: 5. The CDR3 is 15 amino acids. Germline assignment: CDR1 MNHEY and CDR2 SVGAGI. CDR3 DNA sequence: TGTGCCAGCAGTCACAGACTAGCGGGAAAAGAGACCCAGTACTTC. This gives the protein CASSHRLAGKETQYF.

The rearrangement joins TRBV7-8 to TRBJ1-1; 7 bases fit TRBD1. CDR1 and CDR2 (germline): SGHVS, FQNEAQ. The CDR3 is 19 amino acids. V was pared by 4 bases and J by 0 bases, with 17 bases of the junction left unmatched. CDR3 amino acids: CASSSTKPGQSKMNTEAFF. The CDR3 nucleotides are TGTGCCAGCAGCTCGACCAAACCGGGACAGAGTAAAATGAACACTGAAGCTTTCTTT.

This chain joins TRBV2 and TRBJ1-5, with TRBD1 matching over 11 bases. In germline, CDR1 is SNHLY, CDR2 FYNNEI. The CDR3 runs 14 residues. The J segment lost 6 bases and the V segment lost 5 bases, leaving 3 bases of the junction unmatched. This chain's CDR3 is CASSPGQGGQPQHF. The DNA of the CDR3 is TGTGCCAGCAGTCCGGGACAGGGGGGTCAGCCCCAGCATTTT.

The rearrangement joins TRBV27 to TRBJ2-1; 7 nucleotides line up with TRBD2. V shed 0 bases, J shed 3 bases, and the junction held 8 bases outside the gene matches. This CDR3 has 17 residues. CDR1 MNHEY and CDR2 SMNVEV come from the germline V gene (reference sequence). The CDR3 coding sequence is TGTGCCAGCAGTTTATCTTCAGGGCTAGCGGACTACAATGAGCAGTTCTTC. It translates to CASSLSSGLADYNEQFF.

The chain combines TRBV4-1 with TRBJ1-3; possible D gene TRBD1, 5 bases. V was shortened by 4 bases and J by 4 bases, with 17 bases between the two germline ends. Germline V lookup: CDR1 MGHRA, CDR2 YSYEKL. This CDR3 has 16 amino acids. Here the CDR3 reads CASSPETERTGNTIYF. For the CDR3, the DNA is TGCGCCAGCAGCCCGGAGACAGAACGAACGGGAAACACCATATATTTT.

The chain links TRBV19 to TRBJ2-1; 14 bases fit TRBD2. CDR3 length: 19 amino acids. The V and J ends lost 4 bases and 10 bases, in that order; junction bases with no gene match: 18. From germline, CDR1 is LNHDA and CDR2 SQIVND (reference sequence). The CDR3, as DNA: TGTGCCAGTAGTAGGCCCGGGGGTTTTGGACTAGCGGGAGGAGTCGAGCAGTTCTTC. Translation: CASSRPGGFGLAGGVEQFF. Based on the CDR3 plus reference TRBV19 and TRBJ2-1, the full variable domain is DGGITQSPKYLFRKEGQNVTLSCEQNLNHDAMYWYRQDPGQGLRLIYYSQIVNDFQKGDIAEGYSVSREKKESFPLTVTSAQKNPTAFYLCASSRPGGFGLAGGVEQFFGPGTRLTVL.

The chain is built from TRBV5-1 and TRBJ2-1, with TRBD2 matching over 8 bases. This CDR3 comprises 15 residues. Germline CDR1 is SGHRS and CDR2 is YFSETQ. The V gene end was trimmed by 0 bases and the J gene end by 9 bases; junction bases not matched to a gene: 8. CDR3 DNA: TGCGCCAGCAGCTTGGGGCTAGCGGGCTGGGGTGAGCAGTTCTTC. Translating gives CASSLGLAGWGEQFF.

The J gene is TRBJ2-7, the V gene TRBV15; 12 bases map to TRBD2. The junction had 8 bases not matched to a gene; V was cut back by 8 bases and J by 6 bases. Looked up from germline, CDR1 is LNHNV and CDR2 is YYDKDF (reference sequence). CDR3 length equals 14 residues. The CDR3 region has the DNA TGTGCCACCGGAACCTCTAGCGGGAGGGGCGAGCAGTACTTC. It is translated as CATGTSSGRGEQYF. The full variable domain, its missing parts supplied by reference TRBV15 and TRBJ2-7, is DAMVIQNPRYQVTQFGKPVTLSCSQTLNHNVMYWYQQKSSQAPKLLFHYYDKDFNNEADTPDNFQSRRPNTSFCFLDIRSPGLGDTAMYLCATGTSSGRGEQYFGPGTRLTVT.

J is TRBJ2-3 and V is TRBV10-1, with D maybe TRBD2 (5 bases). Germline CDR1 reads WNHNN; CDR2 reads SYGVQD (reference sequence). The CDR3 is made up of 17 amino acids. Trimming took 4 bases from V and 0 from J, leaving 17 bases between them. CDR3 nucleotide sequence: TGCGCCAGCAGTGGAGAGACGGGGAGTAGGAGCACAGATACGCAGTATTTT. It yields the protein CASSGETGSRSTDTQYF.

The chain links TRBV4-1 to TRBJ2-1, with 8 positions matching TRBD1. The CDR3 runs 14 residues. Germline trimming cut 8 bases from V and 2 bases from J; bases unmatched to any gene: 5. Germline CDR1 reads MGHRA; CDR2 reads YSYEKL. The CDR3 region has the DNA TGCGCCAGCCGTGGCAGGGGGCCCTACAATGAGCAGTTCTTC. It translates to CASRGRGPYNEQFF.

The chain joins TRBV19 to TRBJ2-3; a possible D gene is TRBD2 (6 bases). Germline V gives CDR1 LNHDA, CDR2 SQIVND (reference sequence). The CDR3 consists of 17 residues. V lost 0 bases to trimming and J lost 2 bases, with 15 bases between them. CDR3 in amino acids: CASSIEDGGRITDTQYF. CDR3 coding DNA: TGTGCCAGTAGTATAGAGGATGGAGGGAGAATCACAGATACGCAGTATTTT. Supplemented by reference TRBV19 and TRBJ2-3, the full variable domain reads DGGITQSPKYLFRKEGQNVTLSCEQNLNHDAMYWYRQDPGQGLRLIYYSQIVNDFQKGDIAEGYSVSREKKESFPLTVTSAQKNPTAFYLCASSIEDGGRITDTQYFGPGTRLTVL.

The chain is built from TRBV5-6 and TRBJ2-5; D is unclear. Germline values: CDR1 SGHDT, CDR2 YYEEEE. V was cut by 1 base and J by 5 bases, with 3 bases left in between. This CDR3 has 11 residues. The CDR3 sequence: CASSLRETQYF. DNA of the CDR3: TGTGCCAGCAGCTTGCGGGAGACCCAGTACTTC. The whole variable domain, filled in from reference TRBV5-6 and TRBJ2-5, reads DAGVTQSPTHLIKTRGQQVTLRCSPKSGHDTVSWYQQALGQGPQFIFQYYEEEERQRGNFPDRFSGHQFPNYSSELNVNALLLGDSALYLCASSLRETQYFGPGTRLLVL.

The chain combines TRBV27 with TRBJ2-2, with TRBD2 as a possible D gene (5 bases). This CDR3 is 13 amino acids long. The germline V gene encodes CDR1 MNHEY and CDR2 SMNVEV (reference sequence). Trimming left V 9 bases short and J 0 bases short, with 8 bases between. The CDR3 loop is CASTGTNTGELFF. For the CDR3, the DNA is TGTGCCAGTACCGGGACGAACACCGGGGAGCTGTTTTTT.

This clone has just one count. The CDR3 spells CASSPQGNTEAFF. CDR3 sequence (DNA): TGTGCCAGCAGTCCACAGGGGAACACTGAAGCTTTCTTT. J is TRBJ1-1 and V is TRBV2, with a weak D call TRBD1 (6 bases). Trimming removed 5 bases at V and 1 base at J, with 8 bases between. CDR3 length: 13 amino acids. From germline, CDR1 is SNHLY and CDR2 FYNNEI.

The chain is built from TRBV19 and TRBJ1-6, with a tentative D call TRBD1 (6 bases). Germline values: CDR1 LNHDA, CDR2 SQIVND (reference sequence). The CDR3 loop spans 13 amino acids. V lost 3 bases and J lost 17, with 17 bases in between. The CDR3 spells CASSISDRTAFHF. Written as DNA, the CDR3 is TGTGCCAGTAGTATCAGCGACAGGACGGCTTTCCACTTT. Looking up the rest from reference TRBV19 and TRBJ1-6 gives the full variable domain: DGGITQSPKYLFRKEGQNVTLSCEQNLNHDAMYWYRQDPGQGLRLIYYSQIVNDFQKGDIAEGYSVSREKKESFPLTVTSAQKNPTAFYLCASSISDRTAFHFGNGTRLTVT.

This sequence joins TRBV5-1 and TRBJ1-2; 11 bases line up with TRBD1. J lost 8 bases, V lost 4 bases, and 4 bases had no gene match. The CDR3 is made up of 13 amino acids. Germline lookup yields CDR1 SGHRS and CDR2 YFSETQ. The CDR3 region is CASSGGQGVGYTF. CDR3 DNA: TGCGCCAGCAGCGGGGGACAGGGGGTAGGCTACACCTTC.

This clone was observed a single time. V usage is TRBV9 and J usage is TRBJ2-3; D perhaps matches TRBD2 (5 bases). Germline CDR1 SGDLS, CDR2 YYNGEE. This CDR3 spans 15 amino acids. Trimming shortened V by 4 bases and J by 0 bases, and 12 bases separated the two germline ends. DNA of the CDR3: TGTGCCAGCAGCTCCAGCGGAACTAGCACAGATACGCAGTATTTT. This encodes CASSSSGTSTDTQYF.

The chain couples TRBV9 to TRBJ2-7, with 7 positions matching TRBD1. The CDR3 has 15 amino acids. V trimming: 4 bases; J trimming: 7 bases; junction bases outside the gene matches: 14. Per the germline V gene, CDR1 is SGDLS and CDR2 is YYNGEE. CDR3 region: CASSTQQGPGGEQYF. CDR3 DNA: TGTGCCAGCAGCACACAACAGGGGCCGGGTGGTGAGCAGTACTTC.

A single count supports this clone. The V gene is TRBV4-1, the J gene TRBJ1-2; D not resolved. The CDR3 is 15 residues long. The germline gives CDR1 MGHRA, CDR2 YSYEKL. V shed 0 bases and J shed 2 bases, with 10 bases lying between them. The DNA for the CDR3 is TGCGCCAGCAGCCAAGACTCGGCGGCAAACTATGGCTACACCTTC. Protein sequence: CASSQDSAANYGYTF.

V usage is TRBV5-1 and J usage is TRBJ2-7, with 9 nucleotides matching TRBD2. Germline assignment: CDR1 SGHRS and CDR2 YFSETQ. V shed 2 bases, J shed 0 bases, and the junction held 0 bases outside the gene matches. CDR3 length equals 14 residues. CDR3: CASSLAGGSYEQYF. The CDR3 nucleotides read TGCGCCAGCAGCTTAGCGGGAGGCTCCTACGAGCAGTACTTC.